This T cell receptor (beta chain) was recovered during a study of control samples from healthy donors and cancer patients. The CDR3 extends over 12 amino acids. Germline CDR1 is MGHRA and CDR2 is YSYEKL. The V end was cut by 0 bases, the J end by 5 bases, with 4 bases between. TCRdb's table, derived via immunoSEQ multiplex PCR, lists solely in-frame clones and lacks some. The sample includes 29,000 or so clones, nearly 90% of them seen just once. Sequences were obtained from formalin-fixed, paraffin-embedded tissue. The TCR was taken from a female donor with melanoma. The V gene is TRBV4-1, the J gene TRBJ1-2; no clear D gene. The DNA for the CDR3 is TGCGCCAGCAGCCAAGACAGTTATGGCTACACCTTC. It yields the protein CASSQDSYGYTF.